Below, 22 T cell receptor beta chains from the same sample are listed, as sequenced in a study of response to subunit inactivated influenza vaccine. Each CDR3 protein is one row after TCRdb ran MiXCR on the RT-PCR reads. The repertoire holds about 780,000 distinct CDR3 sequences, around 20% seen once, with 9.5% to 13% in the top ten. The sequenced sample was PBMCs from blood, obtained about 5 days after vaccination. The receptors were sampled from a man aged 50 to 59 who received an inactivated influenza vaccine.

The V and J genes are TRBV29-1 and TRBJ2-7; 8 positions agree with TRBD2. V trimming: 4 bases; J trimming: 0 bases; junction bases outside the gene matches: 8. This CDR3 spans 15 amino acids. Germline CDR1 and CDR2: SQVTM and ANQGSEA. The CDR3 loop is CSVVLAGRSSYEQYF. The DNA of the CDR3 is TGCAGCGTTGTTCTAGCGGGCAGGAGCTCCTACGAGCAGTACTTC.

This clonotype came up a few times. The chain links TRBV5-1 to TRBJ1-6, with TRBD1 as a possible D gene (6 bases). Germline CDR1 is SGHRS and CDR2 is YFSETQ. The CDR3 is 17 residues long. V was trimmed by 4 bases and J by 0 bases, leaving 14 bases between them. In DNA, the CDR3 is TGCGCCAGCAGCCGGAGGGGGGTCGTCTCCTATAATTCACCCCTCCACTTT. It translates to CASSRRGVVSYNSPLHF.

This clonotype has only a few counts. The V and J genes are TRBV12-3 or TRBV12-4 and TRBJ2-1, with 8 bases lining up with TRBD2. V trimming: 5 bases; J trimming: 8 bases; junction bases outside the gene matches: 11. CDR3 length: 15 amino acids. The chain's CDR3 is CASSLGLAVTHEQFF. As DNA, the CDR3 is TGTGCCAGCAGTCTAGGACTAGCTGTGACACATGAGCAGTTCTTC.

The V gene is TRBV24-1, the J gene TRBJ2-3, with D unclear. CDR3 length equals 12 residues. Germline loops: CDR1 KGHDR, CDR2 SFDVKD. Trimming shortened V by 2 bases and J by 7 bases, and 6 bases separated the two germline ends. CDR3 in amino acids: CATSDSSNTQYF. DNA of the CDR3: TGTGCCACCAGTGATTCTTCCAATACGCAGTATTTT.

This clonotype turned up a few times. The chain recombines TRBV15 with TRBJ2-5, with a weak D call TRBD1 (6 bases). There are 15 residues in the CDR3. Deletions cut 3 bases from V and 4 bases from J, with 15 bases between. Germline loops: CDR1 LNHNV, CDR2 YYDKDF (reference sequence). CDR3 in DNA: TGTGCCACCAGCAGTGGGGCCGGACAGTCAGAGACCCAGTACTTC. Its protein is CATSSGAGQSETQYF.

The chain uses TRBV29-1 and TRBJ2-5; D remains unclear. Germline V lookup: CDR1 SQVTM, CDR2 ANQGSEA. The V and J ends lost 3 bases and 7 bases respectively, with 21 bases between them. This CDR3 region has 15 residues. The DNA of the CDR3 is TGCAGCGTTGATTCCGCAAGGTCGAAGGATTGGACCCAGTACTTC. It yields the protein CSVDSARSKDWTQYF.

The rearrangement joins TRBV29-1 to TRBJ2-5, with D possibly matching TRBD2 (6 bases). V lost 4 bases, J lost 1 base, and 13 bases lay in between. The CDR3 spans 14 residues. CDR1 is SQVTM, CDR2 ANQGSEA, per germline. In DNA form, the CDR3 reads TGCAGCGTTGCGGGGCCTAGCGTCCAAGAGACCCAGTACTTC. Amino acid sequence: CSVAGPSVQETQYF.

This clonotype came up a few times. The V gene is TRBV9, the J gene TRBJ2-7; 8 bases match TRBD2. The germline V gene encodes CDR1 SGDLS and CDR2 YYNGEE. There are 15 residues in the CDR3. Germline trimming cut 0 bases from V and 12 bases from J; bases unmatched to any gene: 14. CDR3 sequence: CASSVAPAGEGPLYF. The CDR3 nucleotides are TGTGCCAGCAGCGTAGCCCCAGCGGGAGAAGGACCCCTGTACTTC.

With respect to this clonotype: This may stem from a read error, because a much larger clone lies one nucleotide away. The genes are TRBV29-1 and TRBJ2-3; a weak D match, TRBD2 (6 bases). This CDR3 is 13 amino acids long. CDR1 SQVTM and CDR2 ANQGSEA come from the germline V gene. As DNA, the CDR3 is TGCAACGCCAGACTAGGAGGCACAGATACGCAGTATTTT. The encoded protein is CNARLGGTDTQYF.

This clonotype was picked up a small number of times. The rearrangement joins TRBV6-2 or TRBV6-3 to TRBJ2-1, with 7 positions matching TRBD2. This CDR3 region has 11 residues. J gave up 10 bases and V 11 bases, and 8 bases lay outside the gene matches. Looked up from germline, CDR1 is MNHEY and CDR2 is SVGEGT. In DNA, the CDR3 is TGTGCCGGAGGGAACGGGGGGGAGCAGTTCTTC. It specifies CAGGNGGEQFF.

Only a few counts were recorded for this clonotype. The J gene is TRBJ2-3, the V gene TRBV28; 8 bases align to TRBD2. Germline V CDR1 and CDR2: MDHEN, SYDVKM. The CDR3 consists of 13 residues. V lost 8 bases to trimming and J lost 2 bases; unmatched junction nucleotides: 3. The CDR3 loop reads CASVAGNTDTQYF. CDR3 nucleotide sequence: TGTGCCAGCGTAGCGGGAAACACAGATACGCAGTATTTT. The whole variable domain, filled in from reference TRBV28 and TRBJ2-3, reads DVKVTQSSRYLVKRTGEKVFLECVQDMDHENMFWYRQDPGLGLRLIYFSYDVKMKEKGDIPEGYSVSREKKERFSLILESASTNQTSMYLCASVAGNTDTQYFGPGTRLTVL.

As DNA, the CDR3 is TGTGCCTGGGACTCCCGATCCTCACCCCTCCACTTT. This sequence encodes CAWDSRSSPLHF. The gene calls are TRBV30 and TRBJ1-6; no definite D call. V was shortened by 5 bases and J by 10 bases, with 12 bases between the two germline ends. The germline V gene encodes CDR1 GTSNPN and CDR2 SVGIG (reference sequence). The CDR3 contains 12 residues.

This clonotype was found a few times. The CDR3 is CAISGTGGTDEQYF. CDR3 nucleotides: TGTGCCATCAGTGGCACAGGGGGCACCGACGAGCAGTACTTC. The genes are TRBV10-3 and TRBJ2-7; 9 bases map to TRBD1. V lost 4 bases, J lost 5 bases, and 6 bases stayed unmatched. The CDR3 spans 14 residues. Germline CDR1 ENHRY, CDR2 SYGVKD.

A few counts support this clonotype. The J gene is TRBJ2-3, the V gene TRBV7-2; 7 bases match TRBD2. The length of the CDR3 is 14 residues. J lost 5 bases, V lost 5 bases, and 7 bases had no gene match. Germline assignment: CDR1 SGHTA and CDR2 FQGNSA. CDR3 sequence (DNA): TGTGCCAGCAGCCGCGGACTAGGTCAAGATACGCAGTATTTT. This codes for CASSRGLGQDTQYF.

This clonotype has more than one count but fewer than ten. The V call is TRBV6-2 or TRBV6-3, the J call TRBJ1-1, with D unclear. Germline CDR1 MNHEY, CDR2 SVGEGT. Trimming shortened V by 2 bases and J by 4 bases, and 8 bases separated the two germline ends. The CDR3 contains 13 residues. CDR3 coding DNA: TGTGCCAGCAGTTACGGATGGGCCACTGAAGCTTTCTTT. Protein product: CASSYGWATEAFF.

This clonotype was observed at least ten times. The chain is built from TRBV7-2 and TRBJ2-5, with a tentative D call TRBD1 (5 bases). The CDR3 sequence is 15 residues long. The germline gives CDR1 SGHTA, CDR2 FQGNSA. V was cut by 1 base and J by 5 bases, with 14 bases left in between. The CDR3 nucleotides are TGTGCCAGCAGCTTAGGCGCAGGGAAGTACGAGACCCAGTACTTC. It yields the protein CASSLGAGKYETQYF.

This clonotype was seen a handful of times. The rearrangement joins TRBV10-3 to TRBJ2-1, with D maybe TRBD2 (6 bases). CDR1 is ENHRY and CDR2 is SYGVKD in the germline V gene. There are 13 residues in the CDR3. The V gene lost 6 bases and the J gene lost 10 bases, with 16 bases spanning the gap. CDR3 sequence reads: CAISGRAAREQFF. The CDR3 DNA is TGTGCCATCAGCGGGAGAGCGGCAAGGGAGCAGTTCTTC.

The genes are TRBV9 and TRBJ2-7; D may correspond to TRBD1 or TRBD2 (7 bases each). V was trimmed by 4 bases and J by 6 bases, leaving 17 bases between them. The CDR3 contains 14 residues. CDR1 is SGDLS and CDR2 is YYNGEE in the germline V gene. CDR3 in amino acids: CASSPLGGGSEQYF. The CDR3 DNA is TGTGCCAGCAGCCCCCTGGGAGGGGGCTCCGAGCAGTACTTC.

This clonotype was seen only a few times. The chain employs TRBV12-3 or TRBV12-4 and TRBJ2-4, with D possibly TRBD2 on 6 matching bases. The CDR3 totals 14 residues. Trimming shortened V by 6 bases and J by 8 bases, and 17 bases separated the two germline ends. CDR3 bases: TGTGCCAGCAGAGAGTTAGGCGGGGTGGACATTCAGTACTTC. This encodes CASRELGGVDIQYF.

This clonotype was seen ten or more times. The chain joins TRBV4-2 to TRBJ2-1, with 8 bases fitting TRBD2. CDR3 length: 15 residues. Germline V lookup: CDR1 LGHNA, CDR2 YNFKEQ. V shed 0 bases, J shed 4 bases, and the junction held 2 bases outside the gene matches. DNA for the CDR3: TGTGCCAGCAGCCAAGAAACTAGCGGATACAATGAGCAGTTCTTC. Its protein is CASSQETSGYNEQFF.

Only a few counts were recorded for this clonotype. V usage is TRBV20-1 and J usage is TRBJ2-3; D is uncertain. Per germline, CDR1 DFQATT and CDR2 SNEGSKA (reference sequence). The CDR3 spans 13 residues. V was pared by 3 bases and J by 0 bases, with 7 bases between. CDR3 sequence: CSASVRSTDTQYF. In nucleotides, the CDR3 is TGCAGTGCTAGCGTACGTAGCACAGATACGCAGTATTTT.

The chain uses TRBV7-2 and TRBJ2-2, with D maybe TRBD1 (6 bases). V lost 6 bases and J 1 base, leaving 15 bases between the germline ends. There are 16 residues in the CDR3. Germline V gene lookup returns CDR1 SGHTA and CDR2 FQGNSA. CDR3 sequence (DNA): TGTGCCAGCAGGGCACCCGGGACAAGGAACACCGGGGAGCTGTTTTTT. Its protein product is CASRAPGTRNTGELFF. The variable domain in full, with the rest retrieved from reference TRBV7-2 and TRBJ2-2, is GAGVSQSPSNKVTEKGKDVELRCDPISGHTALYWYRQSLGQGLEFLIYFQGNSAPDKSGLPSDRFSAERTGGSVSTLTIQRTQQEDSAVYLCASRAPGTRNTGELFFGEGSRLTVL.